This paragraph reports one TCR beta chain. The data derive from a study of blood T cell repertoires in COVID-19. Across the whole study: The samples span acute and convalescent COVID-19 from the United States, Italy and Spain.

Germline assignment: CDR1 SNHLY and CDR2 FYNNEI. The CDR3 is 20 amino acids. The junction had 20 bases not matched to a gene; V was cut back by 6 bases and J by 0 bases. Libraries were prepared by immunoSEQ multiplex PCR; TCRdb keeps only in-frame clonotypes and omits some of them. The table lists some 300,000 clones, 86% of them singletons, with about an eighth in the top ten. Sequencing was performed on peripheral blood. V usage is TRBV2 and J usage is TRBJ1-3; 7 bases agree with TRBD1. The origin of this receptor is a woman in her 70s with COVID-19, enrolled during active disease. The CDR3 sequence is CASSPTVPGQRASSGNTIYF. The CDR3 DNA reads as TGTGCCAGCAGCCCCACCGTCCCGGGACAGCGCGCTAGCTCTGGAAACACCATATATTTT.